This note documents a single T cell receptor beta chain sequence. Its antigen is unidentified. V lost 0 bases, J lost 1 base, and 7 bases lay in between. CDR1 and CDR2 from the germline V gene are SGHRS and YFSETQ. The CDR3 loop spans 14 amino acids. RNA was extracted and reverse transcribed into cDNA as the sequencing template. The assay was immunoSEQ multiplex PCR, and TCRdb's table has in-frame clones only and misses some. The table lists around 190,000 clones, 60% of them singletons. The data originate from a study of CD8+ T cells in alopecia areata. Whole-study context: Treated patients took oral tofacitinib at 5 to 10 mg twice daily.

Treatment described: oral pan-JAK inhibitor, 5-10 mg twice daily. Notes on the study in general: Scalp sequencing also captures normal skin's resident alphabeta T cells. There were many expanded lesional clones persisting in scalp and blood during tofacitinib.

The chain links TRBV5-1 to TRBJ1-1; D remains ambiguous. The receptor was derived from a human donor with alopecia areata. Sequencing used CD4+ T cells sorted from blood, obtained at week 24, from a patient treated with tofacitinib. CDR3: CASSLGAANTEAFF. The CDR3 DNA sequence: TGCGCCAGCAGCTTGGGGGCGGCGAACACTGAAGCTTTCTTT.